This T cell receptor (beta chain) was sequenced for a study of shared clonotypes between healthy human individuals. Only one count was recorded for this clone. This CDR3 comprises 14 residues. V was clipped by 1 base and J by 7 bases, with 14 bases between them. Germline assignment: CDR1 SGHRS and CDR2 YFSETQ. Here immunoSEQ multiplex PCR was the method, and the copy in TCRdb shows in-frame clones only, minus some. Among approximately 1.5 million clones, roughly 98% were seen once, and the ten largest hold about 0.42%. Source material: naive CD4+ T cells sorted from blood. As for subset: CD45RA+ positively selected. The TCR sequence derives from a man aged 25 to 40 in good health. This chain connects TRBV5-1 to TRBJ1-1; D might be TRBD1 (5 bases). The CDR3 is CASSLNILGGEAFF. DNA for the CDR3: TGCGCCAGCAGCTTGAACATACTGGGGGGTGAAGCTTTCTTT.